The 18 T cell receptor beta chains below were found in one sample sequenced in a study of T-cell memory formation after mild COVID-19. TCRdb re-called the 5' RACE reads with MiXCR, one entry per CDR3 protein. This table has roughly 35,000 distinct CDR3 sequences, under 25% appearing once. The sample was PBMCs or a T cell subset sorted from them (not recorded which). These receptors were obtained from an adult who had mild COVID-19 (a few samples of this study predate the infection). Cell type and time point are not known.

This clonotype appeared many times. CDR3 residues: CASSLTGSGWRFF. CDR3 bases: TGTGCCAGCAGCTTAACAGGCTCGGGATGGCGGTTCTTC. The chain joins TRBV7-3 to TRBJ2-1, with D perhaps matching TRBD2 (5 bases). The V and J ends lost 0 bases and 15 bases respectively, with 15 bases between them. The CDR3 is made up of 13 amino acids. Looked up from germline, CDR1 is SGHTA and CDR2 is FQGTGA.

This clonotype was seen repeatedly, ten times or more. This CDR3 reads CASSVVASRETQYF. The CDR3 region has the DNA TGCGCCAGCAGCGTAGTGGCGAGTCGAGAGACCCAGTACTTC. The chain is built from TRBV5-1 and TRBJ2-5; D not resolved. Trimming removed 4 bases from V and 4 bases from J, with 14 bases in between. From germline, CDR1 is SGHRS and CDR2 YFSETQ. The CDR3 is made up of 14 amino acids.

The sample holds many counts of this clonotype. The chain couples TRBV4-2 to TRBJ2-7; TRBD1 agrees at 7 bases. The CDR3 is made up of 16 amino acids. Looked up from germline, CDR1 is LGHNA and CDR2 is YNFKEQ. Germline trimming cut 4 bases from V and 4 bases from J; bases unmatched to any gene: 13. The CDR3 protein is CASSPVQGEMTYEQYF. In DNA form, the CDR3 reads TGTGCCAGCAGCCCAGTGCAGGGGGAGATGACTTACGAGCAGTACTTC.

In its sample, this clonotype was seen many times. The chain has TRBV5-1 and TRBJ2-5; D is perhaps TRBD1 or TRBD2 (6 bases each). CDR1 and CDR2 (germline): SGHRS, YFSETQ. Trimming removed 4 bases at V and 7 bases at J, with 14 bases between. This CDR3 has 13 residues. CDR3 amino acids: CASSPGARGTQYF. CDR3 DNA sequence: TGCGCCAGCAGCCCGGGGGCTAGAGGGACCCAGTACTTC. Complete variable domain (other parts from reference TRBV5-1 and TRBJ2-5): KAGVTQTPRYLIKTRGQQVTLSCSPISGHRSVSWYQQTPGQGLQFLFEYFSETQRNKGNFPGRFSGRQFSNSRSEMNVSTLELGDSALYLCASSPGARGTQYFGPGTRLLVL.

Many counts were recorded for this clonotype. The chain is built from TRBV5-5 and TRBJ2-2; 7 positions match TRBD1. Unmatched junction bases numbered 8, after V lost 1 base and J lost 2 bases. CDR3 size: 17 residues. Germline lookup yields CDR1 SGHKS and CDR2 YYEKEE (reference sequence). In nucleotides, the CDR3 is TGTGCCAGCAGCTTGACCGGACAGGTCCTTAACACCGGGGAGCTGTTTTTT. Translated: CASSLTGQVLNTGELFF.

This clonotype was seen repeatedly, ten times or more. CDR3 residues: CSAMNPGLWKQAEAFF. The CDR3 region has the DNA TGCAGTGCTATGAACCCAGGGTTGTGGAAACAGGCTGAAGCTTTCTTT. V is TRBV20-1 and J is TRBJ1-1; a weak D match, TRBD1 (5 bases). The CDR3 has 16 amino acids. Germline V lookup: CDR1 DFQATT, CDR2 SNEGSKA (reference sequence). Trimming removed 4 bases from V and 6 bases from J, with 24 bases in between.

This clonotype has a count of ten or more. The J gene is TRBJ2-7, the V gene TRBV3-1; D gene ambiguous. CDR1 is LGHDT and CDR2 is YNNKEL in the germline V gene (reference sequence). CDR3 length: 14 residues. Trimming removed 0 bases from V and 0 bases from J, with 6 bases in between. CDR3: CASSQDRISYEQYF. DNA of the CDR3: TGTGCCAGCAGCCAAGATAGGATCTCCTACGAGCAGTACTTC.

In this sample, this clonotype turned up many times. The chain carries TRBV7-9 and TRBJ1-1; D is unclear. CDR1 and CDR2 from the germline V gene are SEHNR and FQNEAQ (reference sequence). Deletions cut 1 base from V and 1 base from J, with 4 bases between. The CDR3 is made up of 13 amino acids. The CDR3 DNA is TGTGCCAGCAGCTTAGTGTGGAACACTGAAGCTTTCTTT. The encoded protein is CASSLVWNTEAFF. The complete variable domain, with remaining parts taken from reference TRBV7-9 and TRBJ1-1, reads DTGVSQNPRHKITKRGQNVTFRCDPISEHNRLYWYRQTLGQGPEFLTYFQNEAQLEKSRLLSDRFSAERPKGSFSTLEIQRTEQGDSAMYLCASSLVWNTEAFFGQGTRLTVV.

This clonotype was recorded many times. The rearrangement joins TRBV19 to TRBJ1-5, with a weak D call TRBD1 (6 bases). From germline, CDR1 is LNHDA and CDR2 SQIVND (reference sequence). The CDR3 runs 13 residues. V was shortened by 5 bases and J by 7 bases, with 12 bases between the two germline ends. CDR3 protein: CASSDRQGQPQHF. In DNA, the CDR3 is TGTGCCAGTAGTGACAGGCAAGGCCAGCCCCAGCATTTT.

The sample holds a few counts of this clonotype. The chain couples TRBV5-4 to TRBJ2-1, with a possible D match to TRBD2 (5 bases). Germline-derived CDR1 and CDR2 are SGHNT and YYREEE (reference sequence). Trimming shortened V by 4 bases and J by 8 bases, and 16 bases separated the two germline ends. The CDR3 totals 14 residues. The CDR3 DNA reads TGTGCCAGCAGCCGCACTACTAGTTCCCATGAGCAGTTCTTC. Translated: CASSRTTSSHEQFF.

The sample holds many counts of this clonotype. The rearrangement joins TRBV6-2 or TRBV6-3 to TRBJ2-5; 9 bases line up with TRBD2. Germline CDR1 MNHEY, CDR2 SVGEGT. Unmatched junction bases numbered 10, after V lost 6 bases and J lost 5 bases. CDR3 length: 15 amino acids. This CDR3 reads CASSQRGEPRETQYF. The CDR3 nucleotides are TGTGCCAGCAGCCAGCGGGGGGAACCACGTGAGACCCAGTACTTC.

Many counts were recorded for this clonotype. The chain has TRBV30 and TRBJ2-2; TRBD1 is a possible D gene (5 bases). The CDR3 loop spans 13 amino acids. V lost 2 bases to trimming and J lost 5 bases, with 9 bases between them. The V gene's germline CDR1 is GTSNPN and CDR2 SVGIG (reference sequence). The CDR3 reads CAWSLSGTGELFF. DNA for the CDR3: TGTGCCTGGAGTCTCTCAGGGACCGGGGAGCTGTTTTTT.

This clonotype was detected many times. The chain couples TRBV25-1 to TRBJ1-1, with TRBD1 identical over 7 bases. The CDR3 sequence is 13 residues long. Germline trimming cut 3 bases from V and 6 bases from J; bases unmatched to any gene: 4. Germline V gene lookup returns CDR1 MGHDK and CDR2 SYGVNS. CDR3: CASSDIRGAEAFF. The DNA for the CDR3 is TGTGCCAGCAGTGATATCAGGGGGGCTGAAGCTTTCTTT.

The CDR3 region has the DNA TGCGCCAGCAGCCAACGGGTCAGCGGGGCGTACGAGCAGTACTTC. Translating gives CASSQRVSGAYEQYF. The chain couples TRBV4-3 to TRBJ2-7; 7 bases are a match to TRBD2. Looked up from germline, CDR1 is LGHNA and CDR2 is YSLEER. The junction had 8 bases not matched to a gene; V was cut back by 2 bases and J by 4 bases. CDR3 length: 15 residues.

This clonotype was observed at least ten times. This chain uses TRBV20-1 with TRBJ2-3, with no clear D. The germline V gene encodes CDR1 DFQATT and CDR2 SNEGSKA (reference sequence). This CDR3 has 13 amino acids. The V and J ends lost 6 bases and 2 bases respectively, with 12 bases between them. The CDR3 reads CSAIDVNTDTQYF. DNA of the CDR3: TGCAGTGCGATCGACGTGAACACAGATACGCAGTATTTT.

This clonotype was detected many times. The chain combines TRBV5-1 with TRBJ1-1; perhaps TRBD1 as D (6 bases). Per germline, CDR1 SGHRS and CDR2 YFSETQ. With 4 bases removed from V and 4 bases from J, the gap between germline ends came to 17 bases. The CDR3 totals 15 residues. In DNA form, the CDR3 reads TGCGCCAGCAGCCTACAGGGTTTCGGGTCCACTGAAGCTTTCTTT. It is translated as CASSLQGFGSTEAFF.

This clonotype was detected many times. The V call is TRBV4-2, the J call TRBJ2-7; D gene uncertain. The CDR3 runs 13 residues. The V gene lost 0 bases and the J gene lost 5 bases, with 8 bases spanning the gap. CDR1 and CDR2 from the germline V gene are LGHNA and YNFKEQ. The CDR3 loop is CASSQDPLDEQYF. The CDR3 DNA sequence: TGTGCCAGCAGCCAAGACCCCTTGGACGAGCAGTACTTC.

As concerns this clonotype: A much larger clone differs from this one at a single base, so this may be a read error. V gene TRBV24-1 combines with J gene TRBJ2-6; D perhaps matches TRBD1 (5 bases). The CDR3 loop spans 13 amino acids. CDR1 is KGHDR and CDR2 is SFDVKD in the germline V gene. The CDR3 DNA reads as TGTGCCACCAGTGAGGCTGGGGCCAACGTCATGACTTTC. Translation: CATSEAGANVMTF.